This TCR beta chain was identified in a study of T cell changes during pregnancy in multiple sclerosis (dated by TCRdb to the late 2010s). For context, the study as a whole: The study examined how the T cell repertoire changed over the course of pregnancy in women with multiple sclerosis.

Reading from cysteine to phenylalanine, the CDR3 counts 16 amino acids. Only the CDR3 region is kept as DNA, spanning 48 bases read in frame from base 1. Via the germline V gene (reference sequence), CDR1 is SGHNT and CDR2 YYREEE. Trimming accounts for 3 bases at V and 1 base at J, while the number of junction bases matched to no gene is 4. Library generation was performed with the immunoSEQ multiplex PCR assay. Here the immuneACCESS table is served through TCRdb, limited to in-frame sequences with V and J called. Missing clones are a known gap in these copies; in checked studies unresolved V genes cover under half, and the rest lacks a known reason. In all, the sample holds about 69,000 clones, and approximately 92% of those were seen once. Roughly 2% of the sample comes from the top ten. Concerning this clone itself: There is no known antigen for this receptor. No much larger clonotype is one base removed from it; base qualities were not supplied.

The rearranged chain carries TRBV5-4 and TRBJ2-2; a stretch of 9 junction bases matches TRBD1. The clonotype was recovered from a female donor in good health, enrolled as a control in a pregnancy study. The material sequenced was peripheral blood, taken in the third trimester of pregnancy. DNA sequence: TGTGCCAGCAGCTCTGGGGGACAGGGGAACACCGGGGAGCTGTTTTTT. The encoded protein is CASSSGGQGNTGELFF.